These 21 T cell receptor beta chains came from one sample sequenced in a study of vaccination and CD4 T cells after COVID-19. TCRdb analysed the PCR reads with MiXCR anew, one entry per CDR3 protein. The sample contains 20,000 or so distinct CDR3 sequences, 58% of which appear only once. This specimen was CD4+ T cells from blood, taken before SARS-CoV-2 vaccination. The receptor set was obtained from a human donor who had recovered from COVID-19.

CDR3 in DNA: TGTGCCTGGAGTGGGAACGGGGGAGGCGGCTACACCTTC. Its translation: CAWSGNGGGGYTF. V gene TRBV30 combines with J gene TRBJ1-2; possibly TRBD1 for D (5 bases). The ends were cut back, 1 base at V and 8 bases at J, with 14 bases in the middle. The germline V gene encodes CDR1 GTSNPN and CDR2 SVGIG (reference sequence). This CDR3 has 13 amino acids.

The DNA of the CDR3 is TGTGCCAGCAGCCTAGGGACAGGAACACAAGAGACCCAGTACTTC. It specifies CASSLGTGTQETQYF. The rearrangement joins TRBV5-4 to TRBJ2-5; TRBD1 agrees at 8 bases. The CDR3 contains 15 residues. In germline, CDR1 is SGHNT, CDR2 YYREEE (reference sequence). V trimming: 4 bases; J trimming: 2 bases; junction bases outside the gene matches: 7.

This clonotype was counted a single time. This chain links TRBV7-6 with TRBJ1-5, with no clear D. Trimming took off 5 bases at V and 2 bases at J, with 13 bases between the two ends. There are 15 residues in the CDR3. CDR1 and CDR2 (germline): SGHVS, FNYEAQ. The CDR3 DNA is TGTGCCAGCAGCCGCGCCCCCCTTGGCAATCAGCCCCAGCATTTT. Its translation: CASSRAPLGNQPQHF.

The V call is TRBV6-2 or TRBV6-3, the J call TRBJ2-1; no clear D gene. Trimming left V 5 bases short and J 6 bases short, with 8 bases between. The CDR3 extends over 12 amino acids. Germline V gene sequence: CDR1 MNHEY, CDR2 SVGEGT. The CDR3, as DNA: TGTGCCAGCAGTAACAATCGCAATGAGCAGTTCTTC. As protein: CASSNNRNEQFF.

The sample holds a few counts of this clonotype. The chain uses TRBV7-2 and TRBJ2-2; no clear D. Germline V gene data show CDR1 as SGHTA and CDR2 as FQGNSA. Between the trimmed V and J ends, which lost 1 base and 5 bases, there was a span of 5 bases. This CDR3 comprises 13 residues. Here the CDR3 reads CASSLGGTGELFF. The CDR3 DNA follows: TGTGCCAGCAGCTTAGGCGGTACCGGGGAGCTGTTTTTT.

This clonotype was picked up one time. The rearrangement joins TRBV29-1 to TRBJ1-6; TRBD1 might be the D (6 bases). V was pared by 2 bases and J by 9 bases, with 17 bases between. The CDR3 runs 15 residues. Per the germline V gene, CDR1 is SQVTM and CDR2 is ANQGSEA. In DNA, the CDR3 is TGCAGCGTTGAATCCGCGACAGGTCGTTTTTCACCCCTCCACTTT. Amino acid sequence: CSVESATGRFSPLHF. The full variable domain, with the rest looked up from reference TRBV29-1 and TRBJ1-6, is SAVISQKPSRDICQRGTSLTIQCQVDSQVTMMFWYRQQPGQSLTLIATANQGSEATYESGFVIDKFPISRPNLTFSTLTVSNMSPEDSSIYLCSVESATGRFSPLHFGNGTRLTVT.

As DNA, the CDR3 is TGTGCCACCAGTGATCCGGGACAGGGGGCCTCCTACGAGCAGTACTTC. The encoded protein is CATSDPGQGASYEQYF. The chain is built from TRBV24-1 and TRBJ2-7; 12 bases fit TRBD1. CDR1 and CDR2 (germline): KGHDR, SFDVKD. The CDR3 loop spans 16 amino acids. The V and J ends lost 3 bases and 0 bases, in that order; junction bases with no gene match: 2.

The rearrangement uses TRBV6-1 and TRBJ1-1; D not certain. The germline V and J ends were trimmed by 8 bases and 0 bases, with 10 bases remaining between them. The CDR3 extends over 13 amino acids. Germline-derived CDR1 and CDR2 are MNHNS and SASEGT. The CDR3 bases are TGTGCCAGCGAGCTAGACTTGAACACTGAAGCTTTCTTT. Amino acids: CASELDLNTEAFF.

V and J are TRBV19 and TRBJ2-3; tentatively, D is TRBD2 (6 bases). V lost 6 bases to trimming and J lost 10 bases, with 14 bases between them. Germline assignment: CDR1 LNHDA and CDR2 SQIVND (reference sequence). The CDR3 length is 12 residues. CDR3 region: CASRDGREAQYF. The CDR3 nucleotides are TGTGCCAGTAGGGACGGCAGGGAGGCGCAGTATTTT.

This clonotype was found a few times. V gene TRBV6-1 combines with J gene TRBJ2-3; possible D gene TRBD2, 5 bases. The CDR3 loop spans 16 amino acids. In germline, CDR1 is MNHNS, CDR2 SASEGT. V dropped 9 bases and J dropped 5 bases, with 24 bases sitting between them. CDR3 protein: CASTLNGLGGGDTQYF. As DNA, the CDR3 is TGTGCCAGTACCCTTAATGGCTTAGGAGGAGGAGATACGCAGTATTTT.

In this sample, this clonotype turned up a few times. V gene TRBV15 combines with J gene TRBJ2-3; 11 positions agree with TRBD2. Per the germline V gene, CDR1 is LNHNV and CDR2 is YYDKDF (reference sequence). The CDR3 extends over 14 amino acids. J lost 14 bases, V lost 2 bases, and 9 bases had no gene match. The CDR3: CATSRSGTSGPGYF. The CDR3 region has the DNA TGTGCCACCAGCAGATCCGGGACTAGCGGTCCGGGGTATTTT.

This sequence joins TRBV5-5 and TRBJ1-5; 7 bases are a match to TRBD1. Trimming took 4 bases from V and 5 from J; bases not matched to a gene: 6. CDR3 length equals 14 residues. Germline assignment: CDR1 SGHKS and CDR2 YYEKEE (reference sequence). CDR3 DNA: TGTGCCAGCAGCCAGACAGGGTTTGATCAGCCCCAGCATTTT. Translation: CASSQTGFDQPQHF.

The chain carries TRBV6-5 and TRBJ2-3; weak D call: TRBD2 (5 bases). The CDR3 is 14 amino acids. The germline V and J ends were trimmed by 4 bases and 3 bases, with 11 bases remaining between them. Germline CDR1 reads MNHEY; CDR2 reads SVGAGI. The CDR3 sequence is CASSLGGRTDTQYF. Written as DNA, the CDR3 is TGTGCCAGCAGTTTAGGCGGGCGGACAGATACGCAGTATTTT.

The chain has TRBV20-1 and TRBJ2-1; TRBD2 matches 11 bases. Germline CDR1 is DFQATT and CDR2 is SNEGSKA (reference sequence). The V and J ends lost 3 bases and 4 bases, in that order; junction bases with no gene match: 5. There are 15 residues in the CDR3. CDR3 residues: CSARSGLAVYNEQFF. CDR3 in DNA: TGCAGTGCTAGGTCGGGACTAGCGGTGTACAATGAGCAGTTCTTC.

The chain combines TRBV20-1 with TRBJ1-1; a possible D gene is TRBD1 (6 bases). Germline V CDR1 and CDR2: DFQATT, SNEGSKA (reference sequence). The CDR3 contains 15 residues. Trimming pared 3 bases from V and 1 base from J, leaving 15 bases between. CDR3 region: CSASGVGTPNTEAFF. The CDR3 DNA is TGCAGTGCTAGTGGGGTAGGGACACCGAACACTGAAGCTTTCTTT.

J is TRBJ1-5 and V is TRBV28, with D hard to call. Deletions cut 2 bases from V and 2 bases from J, with 7 bases between. This CDR3 is built from 14 residues. Germline V gene data show CDR1 as MDHEN and CDR2 as SYDVKM. CDR3 nucleotide sequence: TGTGCCAGCAGTTTAGCGACCGGCAATCAGCCCCAGCATTTT. The encoded protein is CASSLATGNQPQHF.

The chain links TRBV6-5 to TRBJ2-7; D gene uncertain. The CDR3 consists of 12 residues. The V gene lost 3 bases and the J gene lost 6 bases, with 9 bases spanning the gap. Germline V lookup: CDR1 MNHEY, CDR2 SVGAGI. The chain's CDR3 is CASSYLAGEQYF. The CDR3 DNA reads as TGTGCCAGCAGTTATTTAGCTGGCGAGCAGTACTTC.

The table lists this clonotype with a few counts. The chain recombines TRBV2 with TRBJ2-7; no clear D. In germline, CDR1 is SNHLY, CDR2 FYNNEI. The length of the CDR3 is 11 residues. The ends were cut back, 5 bases at V and 4 bases at J, with 6 bases in the middle. The CDR3 sequence: CASSSMYEQYF. Here the CDR3 DNA reads TGTGCCAGCAGTTCGATGTACGAGCAGTACTTC.

V usage is TRBV6-1 and J usage is TRBJ2-7; either TRBD1 or TRBD2 may supply D (6 bases each). V was pared by 6 bases and J by 3 bases, with 15 bases between. In germline, CDR1 is MNHNS, CDR2 SASEGT. The CDR3 runs 14 residues. CDR3: CASSRVGGIYEQYF. DNA of the CDR3: TGTGCCAGCAGCCGCGTAGGGGGGATCTACGAGCAGTACTTC.

This clonotype has a handful of counts. The chain links TRBV20-1 to TRBJ1-2; 9 nucleotides align to TRBD1. The CDR3 runs 14 residues. In germline, CDR1 is DFQATT, CDR2 SNEGSKA (reference sequence). The V and J ends lost 6 bases and 0 bases, in that order; junction bases with no gene match: 5. This CDR3 reads CSASDRGSNYGYTF. CDR3 in DNA: TGCAGTGCATCAGACAGGGGGTCTAACTATGGCTACACCTTC.

With regard to this clonotype: The limits of the CDR3 on the DNA are not certain, so only TCRdb's listed CDR3 is given. The V and J genes are TRBV12-3 or TRBV12-4 and TRBJ2-2; TRBD2, the D gene given by the table, was not confirmed from the DNA. Inclusive of both ends, the CDR3 amounts to 15 amino acids. CDR3 amino acids: CASSILGGVTGELFF.